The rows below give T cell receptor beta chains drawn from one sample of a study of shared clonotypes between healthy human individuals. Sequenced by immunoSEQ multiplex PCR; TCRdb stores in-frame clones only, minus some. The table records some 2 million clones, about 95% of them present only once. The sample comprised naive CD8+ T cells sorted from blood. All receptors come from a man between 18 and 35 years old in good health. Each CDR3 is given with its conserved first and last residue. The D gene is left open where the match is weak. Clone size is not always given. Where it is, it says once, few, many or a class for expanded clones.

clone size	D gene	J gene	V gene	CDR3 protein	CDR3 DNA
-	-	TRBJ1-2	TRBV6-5	CASSYRTDSFYGYTF	TGTGCCAGCAGTTACCGGACAGACTCTTTCTATGGCTACACCTTC
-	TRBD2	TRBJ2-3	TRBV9	CASSFMAGAEKDTQYF	TGTGCCAGCAGCTTCATGGCGGGAGCGGAAAAAGATACGCAGTATTTT
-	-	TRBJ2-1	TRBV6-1	CASSEAHPWYEQFF	TGTGCCAGCAGTGAAGCGCATCCCTGGTATGAGCAGTTCTTC
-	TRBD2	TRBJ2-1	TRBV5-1	CASSLSSGARNEQFF	TGCGCCAGCAGCTTGAGTAGCGGGGCCCGGAATGAGCAGTTCTTC
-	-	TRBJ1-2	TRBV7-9	CASGSTDSYGYTF	TGTGCCAGCGGGTCGACTGACTCCTATGGCTACACCTTC
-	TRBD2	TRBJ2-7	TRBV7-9	CASGYSGRTYEQYF	TGTGCCAGCGGATATAGCGGGAGGACCTACGAGCAGTACTTC
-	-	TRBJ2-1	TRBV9	CASSVEALVTYNEQFF	TGTGCCAGCAGCGTAGAGGCCCTGGTAACCTACAATGAGCAGTTCTTC
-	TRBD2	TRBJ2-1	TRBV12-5	CASDGDLSGSGKFF	TGTGCTAGTGATGGGGACCTTAGCGGGAGTGGAAAGTTCTTC
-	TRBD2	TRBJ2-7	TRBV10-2	CASNELAGVYEQYF	TGCGCCAGCAACGAACTAGCGGGAGTCTACGAGCAGTACTTC
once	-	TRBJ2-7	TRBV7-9	CASSLPGNSYEQYF	TGTGCCAGCAGCTTACCAGGCAACTCCTACGAGCAGTACTTC
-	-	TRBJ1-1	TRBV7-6	CASSLVGDGNTEAFF	TGTGCCAGCAGCTTAGTAGGTGATGGGAACACTGAAGCTTTCTTT
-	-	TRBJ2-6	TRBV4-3	CASSEPAEGTNVLTF	TGCGCCAGCAGCGAACCCGCTGAGGGGACCAACGTCCTGACTTTC
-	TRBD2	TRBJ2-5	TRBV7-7	CASSQTPLAEETQYF	TGTGCTAGCAGCCAAACCCCACTAGCGGAAGAGACCCAGTACTTC
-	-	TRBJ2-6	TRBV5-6	CASSFGVTGANVLTF	TGTGCCAGCAGCTTTGGCGTTACTGGGGCCAACGTCCTGACTTTC
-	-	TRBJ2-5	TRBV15	CATSNDNQETQYF	TGTGCCACCAGCAACGACAACCAAGAGACCCAGTACTTC
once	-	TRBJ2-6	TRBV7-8	CASTPDVSSGANVLTF	TGTGCCAGCACCCCCGACGTAAGCTCTGGGGCCAACGTCCTGACTTTC
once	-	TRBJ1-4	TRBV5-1	CASSLGGVNEKLFF	TGCGCCAGCAGCCTGGGGGGAGTCAATGAAAAACTGTTTTTT
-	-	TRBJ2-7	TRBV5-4	CASSLGDAAGEQYF	TGTGCCAGCAGCCTGGGGGATGCAGCGGGCGAGCAGTACTTC
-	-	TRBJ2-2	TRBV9	CASSVLVTGELFF	TGTGCCAGCAGCGTATTGGTGACCGGGGAGCTGTTTTTT
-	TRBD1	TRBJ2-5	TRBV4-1	CASSQDRETQYF	TGCGCCAGCAGCCAGGACAGGGAGACCCAGTACTTC
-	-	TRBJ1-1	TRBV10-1	CASSDGYTEAFF	TGCGCCAGCTCGGACGGATACACTGAAGCTTTCTTT
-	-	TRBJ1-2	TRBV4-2	CASSQEGDNYGYTF	TGTGCCAGCAGCCAAGAAGGGGATAACTATGGCTACACCTTC
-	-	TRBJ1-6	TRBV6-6	CASSPGDILPLHF	TGTGCCAGCAGTCCCGGGGACATTTTACCCCTCCACTTT
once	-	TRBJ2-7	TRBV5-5	CASSPPGHYEQYF	TGTGCCAGCAGCCCTCCGGGACATTACGAGCAGTACTTC
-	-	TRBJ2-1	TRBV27	CASSLQGYNEQFF	TGTGCCAGCAGTTTACAGGGTTACAATGAGCAGTTCTTC
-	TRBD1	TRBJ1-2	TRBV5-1	CASSLRQGAGYGYTF	TGCGCCAGCAGCTTGAGACAGGGGGCTGGTTATGGCTACACCTTC
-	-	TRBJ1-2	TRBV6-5	CASSYSGKDGYTF	TGTGCCAGCAGTTACTCAGGGAAGGATGGCTACACCTTC
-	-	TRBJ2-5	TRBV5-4	CASSLTPVGETQYF	TGTGCCAGCAGCCTGACCCCCGTTGGGGAGACCCAGTACTTC
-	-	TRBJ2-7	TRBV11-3	CASSLASGPAYEQYF	TGTGCCAGCAGCTTAGCCTCGGGACCTGCCTACGAGCAGTACTTC
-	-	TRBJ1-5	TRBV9	CASSVGGYQPQHF	TGTGCCAGCAGCGTAGGCGGATATCAGCCCCAGCATTTT
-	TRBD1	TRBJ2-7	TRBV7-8	CASSSDRDSAYEQYF	TGTGCCAGCAGCTCCGACCGGGACAGCGCCTACGAGCAGTACTTC
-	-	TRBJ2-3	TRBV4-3	CASSQGLLTDTQYF	TGCGCCAGCAGCCAGGGGCTTCTCACAGATACGCAGTATTTT
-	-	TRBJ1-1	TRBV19	CASSLRDYYTEAFF	TGTGCCAGTAGTCTCAGGGACTACTACACTGAAGCTTTCTTT
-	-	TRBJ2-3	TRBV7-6	CASSSPDWGADTDTQYF	TGTGCCAGCAGCTCCCCAGACTGGGGGGCAGACACAGATACGCAGTATTTT
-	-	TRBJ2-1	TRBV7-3	CASSLTRVTGSGNEQFF	TGTGCCAGCAGCTTAACGCGTGTAACGGGGTCCGGGAATGAGCAGTTCTTC
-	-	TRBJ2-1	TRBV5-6	CASSWASSYNEQFF	TGTGCCAGCAGCTGGGCCAGCTCCTACAATGAGCAGTTCTTC
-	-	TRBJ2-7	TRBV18	CASSPGQGAYEQYF	TGTGCCAGCTCACCTGGGCAGGGCGCCTACGAGCAGTACTTC
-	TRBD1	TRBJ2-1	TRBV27	CASSSLALGQGSYNEQFF	TGTGCCAGCAGTTCCCTAGCCCTAGGACAGGGGTCTTACAATGAGCAGTTCTTC
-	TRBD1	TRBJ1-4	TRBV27	CASSVVGTGFEKLFF	TGTGCCAGCAGTGTCGTAGGGACAGGGTTCGAGAAACTGTTTTTT
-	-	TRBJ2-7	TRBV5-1	CASSFDRNEQYF	TGCGCCAGCAGCTTTGACCGAAACGAGCAGTACTTC
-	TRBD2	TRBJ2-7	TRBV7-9	CASSFIAGGTYEQYF	TGTGCCAGCAGCTTTATAGCGGGAGGGACCTACGAGCAGTACTTC
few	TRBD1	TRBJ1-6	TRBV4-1	CASSPGTGNSPLHF	TGCGCCAGCAGCCCTGGGACAGGGAATTCACCCCTCCACTTT
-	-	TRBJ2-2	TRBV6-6	CASSYMGVGGELFF	TGTGCCAGCAGTTACATGGGGGTTGGCGGGGAGCTGTTTTTT